This T cell receptor (beta chain) came from a study of shared clonotypes between healthy human individuals (dated by TCRdb to 2018 to 2021). Some background on the complete study: A few men and a couple of women, aged 18 to 49 years, made up the cohort. Different laboratories and diverse techniques were used to prepare libraries and sequence TCR repertoires, to increase sequencing depth and limit assay-specific biases. To estimate repertoire size and how much clonotype sharing occurs between individuals, the study deeply sequenced the blood TCR repertoires of about five healthy adults. For each donor, CD4 naive and CD4 memory were each given three plates, CD8 naive was given two plates, and CD8 memory was given one plate. Between about 0.8 and 9 billion PBMCs per donor were obtained by leukapheresis. What the study reported, not specific to this receptor: Higher generation probabilities were observed for clonotypes shared by all four sorted-subset donors than for non-shared clonotypes. Estimated clonotype richness was generally larger for naive than for memory subsets. Incomplete sequencing was indicated by rarefaction of sorted-subset datasets, despite the large sequencing depth. Pairwise subsampling led to the expectation that sequencing depth would affect the degree of clonotype sharing among donors. Sampling was restricted to blood, and TCR repertoires in tissue are likely to differ from TCR repertoires in blood. Across four donors, roughly 5% of naive CD4, 3.5% of naive CD8, about 2% of memory CD4, and 0.3% to 0.45% of memory CD8 clonotypes were shared. The genetic and exposure-history diversity represented was limited by the small number of donors.

CDR1 and CDR2, looked up from the germline V gene (reference sequence), are LNHDA and SQIVND. V is shortened by 8 bases, J by 4 bases, and the region joining them spans 18 bases. Spanning cysteine to phenylalanine, the CDR3 consists of 15 amino acids. CDR3 DNA is the only sequence kept; it has 45 bases, read in frame from the first base. Note on this clone: Its antigen target is currently unknown. No much larger clone is present one base from it, and per-base qualities are unavailable.

Using the deep immunoSEQ assay, multiplex PCR amplified TCR CDR3 regions from genomic DNA. For each cell subset, the extracted genomic DNA was distributed evenly across all wells of several immunoSEQ 96-well plates, and each plate served as one replicate. For sorted subsets, 200 ng of genomic DNA, equivalent to 30,000 or so T cell genomes, went into each replicate PCR. Purified libraries were measured with a Qubit 3.0 fluorometer, size-checked on a Bioanalyzer 2100, and measured again with the KAPA Library Quantification kit. Each immunoSEQ 96-well plate was sequenced on its own single-read 150-cycle Illumina NextSeq 550 flow cell. Per the source publication's procedure: Because the immunoSEQ output included only junctional sequences and no quality scores, the filtering could not be the same as the filtering used for full-length reads. To assign V/J genes and CDR3, sequences were annotated against IMGT germline references using PyIR, a Python wrapper for IgBLAST v1.9. Reads were removed for weak V/J assignments (E-value above 1e-6), missing CDR3, stop codons, out-of-frame junctions, or ambiguous translated residues. A V3J clonotype was defined by an identical inferred V gene, J gene, and CDR3 amino acid sequence. Percentage overlap between repertoires was computed as shared unique clonotypes divided by the size of the smaller repertoire. Repertoire richness was assessed with RTK rarefaction, the Chao1 estimator, and Recon v2.1 estimates of unobserved clonotypes. Generation probabilities were computed with OLGA for all TCRbeta clonotypes obtained by the gDNA method from several donors. In its TCRdb copy, this immuneACCESS table keeps in-frame sequences only and misses some clones. Where compared with another copy, unresolved V genes explain less than half of these, and the others have no known cause. D and trimming were read from the DNA, whereas the V and J calls and clone size are those reported in that table. The sample table shows 600,000 to 750,000 clones, and approximately 79% are seen once. About 2% of the sample is in the top ten clones.

Donors were healthy HIV-negative adults with no recently reported acute infections or vaccinations. Only Caucasian adults living in Nashville, Tennessee, USA were represented among the donors. CD4+ T cells were enriched by magnetic negative selection; naive cells were then positively selected on CD45RA, and the negative fraction formed the memory subset. Blood was obtained by leukapheresis, after which PBMCs were separated by Ficoll-Histopaque density gradient centrifugation and cryopreserved in liquid nitrogen vapor phase. Analytical flow cytometry was used to check the purity and quantity of each magnetically sorted T cell population. From each sorted fraction, genomic DNA was isolated and quantified by UV absorbance on a Nanodrop 2000c.

The TCR sequence derives from a young woman in good health. Sequencing was carried out using memory CD4+ T cells sorted from blood. The meaning of the sample's cell subset or site label: CD45RA-negative fraction. Recombination joined TRBV19 with TRBJ1-3; perhaps TRBD1 is the D gene, with 6 bases matching. The sequence in DNA is TGTGCCAGTTCCTCCAGGGGAGAATCCGGAAACACCATATATTTT. It codes for CASSSRGESGNTIYF. The CDR3, completed at both ends by the reference TRBV19 and TRBJ1-3 genes, gives the full variable domain DGGITQSPKYLFRKEGQNVTLSCEQNLNHDAMYWYRQDPGQGLRLIYYSQIVNDFQKGDIAEGYSVSREKKESFPLTVTSAQKNPTAFYLCASSSRGESGNTIYFGEGSWLTVV.